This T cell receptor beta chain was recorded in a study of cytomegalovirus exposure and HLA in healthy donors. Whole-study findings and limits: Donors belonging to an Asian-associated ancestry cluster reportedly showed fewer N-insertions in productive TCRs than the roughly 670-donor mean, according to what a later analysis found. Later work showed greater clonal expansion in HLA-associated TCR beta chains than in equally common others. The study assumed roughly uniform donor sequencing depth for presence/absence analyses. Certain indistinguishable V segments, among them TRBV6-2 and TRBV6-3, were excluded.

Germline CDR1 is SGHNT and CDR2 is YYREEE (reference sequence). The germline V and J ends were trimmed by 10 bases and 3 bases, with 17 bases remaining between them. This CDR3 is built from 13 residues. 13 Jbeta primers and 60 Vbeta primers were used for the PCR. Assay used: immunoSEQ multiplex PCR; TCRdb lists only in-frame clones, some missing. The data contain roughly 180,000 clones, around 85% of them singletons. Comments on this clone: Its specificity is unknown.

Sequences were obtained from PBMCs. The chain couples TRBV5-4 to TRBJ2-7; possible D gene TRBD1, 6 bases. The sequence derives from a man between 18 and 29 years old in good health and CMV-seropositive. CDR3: CAYTGMTGYEQYF. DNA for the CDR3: TGTGCCTATACAGGGATGACAGGCTACGAGCAGTACTTC.